A single count supports the clone carrying this TCR beta chain. Clones were read by immunoSEQ multiplex PCR, and TCRdb kept only the in-frame ones, dropping some. The sample consists of 75,000 to 90,000 clones, around 87% of them appearing once. The data were taken from a study of OX40 agonist ivuxolimab in advanced cancers. Trimming stripped 5 bases from V and 4 bases from J, with 8 bases between. The CDR3 is 11 residues long. The germline CDR1 and CDR2 sequences are GTSNPN and SVGIG (reference sequence). The sample here was CD4+ or CD8+ T cells sorted from blood, taken in a trial of the OX40 agonist ivuxolimab. This rearrangement joins TRBV30 to TRBJ1-1; no definite D call. The sequence came from an adult with an advanced solid tumor such as melanoma, head and neck, liver or kidney cancer. The chain's CDR3 is CAWGLGTEAFF. For the CDR3, the DNA is TGTGCCTGGGGCTTGGGCACTGAAGCTTTCTTT. Supplemented by reference TRBV30 and TRBJ1-1, the full variable domain reads SQTIHQWPATLVQPVGSPLSLECTVEGTSNPNLYWYRQAAGRGLQLLFYSVGIGQISSEVPQNLSASRPQDRQFILSSKKLLLSDSGFYLCAWGLGTEAFFGQGTRLTVV.